Listed below are T cell receptor beta chains from one sample, sequenced in a study of cytomegalovirus exposure and HLA in healthy donors. Profiling relied on immunoSEQ multiplex PCR, and the TCRdb table lists in-frame clones only, not all of them. This sample carries about 49,000 clones, 92% of them seen once, and the ten largest clones take 1.4%. Sequencing was done on a sample of PBMCs. These receptors were taken from a man aged 18 to 35 in good health and CMV-seronegative. Each CDR3 is given with its conserved first and last residue. The D gene is left open where the match is weak. Clone size appears in some rows only: once, few, many, or a class for an expanded clone.

CDR3 DNA: TGTGCCAGCTTGCGAACTAGCGCCGAGAGGGGTGAGCAGTTCTTC
CDR3 protein: CASLRTSAERGEQFF
clone size: once
D gene: TRBD2
J gene: TRBJ2-1
V gene: TRBV2

CDR3 DNA: TGTGCCAGCAGCGTGTCCCCTGTGGGGGTAGCGGCCACGACCACCGGGGAGCTGTTTTTT
CDR3 protein: CASSVSPVGVAATTTGELFF
clone size: NA
D gene: NA
J gene: TRBJ2-2
V gene: TRBV9

CDR3 DNA: TGTGCCAGCAGTTCCGCTTACAGGGGGAGTAACACTGAAGCTTTCTTT
CDR3 protein: CASSSAYRGSNTEAFF
clone size: once
D gene: TRBD1
J gene: TRBJ1-1
V gene: TRBV28

CDR3 DNA: TGTGCCAGCAGCGTAGGCGGGACCTCAAGAAATGGCTACACCTTC
CDR3 protein: CASSVGGTSRNGYTF
clone size: NA
D gene: NA
J gene: TRBJ1-2
V gene: TRBV7-2

CDR3 DNA: TGCGCCAGCAGCTTTTCCCCGACTAGCGGTAGGAGCTCCTACGAGCAGTACTTC
CDR3 protein: CASSFSPTSGRSSYEQYF
clone size: NA
D gene: TRBD2
J gene: TRBJ2-7
V gene: TRBV5-1

CDR3 DNA: TGTGCCACCAGCAGATTGGACAGGGGATACAATGAGCAGTTCTTC
CDR3 protein: CATSRLDRGYNEQFF
clone size: once
D gene: TRBD1
J gene: TRBJ2-1
V gene: TRBV15

CDR3 DNA: TGCAGCGTTGCGCCCATCGGGGGGCTTACTGAAGCTTTCTTT
CDR3 protein: CSVAPIGGLTEAFF
clone size: once
D gene: NA
J gene: TRBJ1-1
V gene: TRBV29-1

CDR3 DNA: TGTGCCAGCCGGGGACAGGGATCCTACGAGCAGTACTTC
CDR3 protein: CASRGQGSYEQYF
clone size: NA
D gene: TRBD1
J gene: TRBJ2-7
V gene: TRBV5-6

CDR3 DNA: TGTGCCAGCAGTTTATACGGTAGCTCCTACGAGCAGTACTTC
CDR3 protein: CASSLYGSSYEQYF
clone size: NA
D gene: NA
J gene: TRBJ2-7
V gene: TRBV28

CDR3 DNA: TGTGCCAGTAGTAATACGATCATCTGGGGAGTTCAGATATCCTACGAGCAGTACTTC
CDR3 protein: CASSNTIIWGVQISYEQYF
clone size: NA
D gene: NA
J gene: TRBJ2-7
V gene: TRBV19

CDR3 DNA: TGTGCCAGCAGCCTCGGACACCTCTACGAGCAGTACTTC
CDR3 protein: CASSLGHLYEQYF
clone size: NA
D gene: NA
J gene: TRBJ2-7
V gene: TRBV6-1

CDR3 DNA: TGTGCCAGCAGCTTAGGCGTCGGTAGCACAGATACGCAGTATTTT
CDR3 protein: CASSLGVGSTDTQYF
clone size: NA
D gene: NA
J gene: TRBJ2-3
V gene: TRBV7-7

CDR3 DNA: TGTGCCAGCTCACCGGGGAGAGATACGCAGTATTTT
CDR3 protein: CASSPGRDTQYF
clone size: NA
D gene: NA
J gene: TRBJ2-3
V gene: TRBV18

CDR3 DNA: TGTGCCAGCAGCTTGGGCAGGACTAGCCATCATACGCAGTATTTT
CDR3 protein: CASSLGRTSHHTQYF
clone size: NA
D gene: TRBD2
J gene: TRBJ2-3
V gene: TRBV7-9

CDR3 DNA: TGCAGCGTTAGGGGTACTCTAGCCAAAAACATTCAGTACTTC
CDR3 protein: CSVRGTLAKNIQYF
clone size: NA
D gene: NA
J gene: TRBJ2-4
V gene: TRBV29-1

CDR3 DNA: TGTGCCACCAGCAGAGTCGTTGGGGGCTCAGTTGATGGCTACACCTTC
CDR3 protein: CATSRVVGGSVDGYTF
clone size: NA
D gene: NA
J gene: TRBJ1-2
V gene: TRBV15

CDR3 DNA: TGTGCCAGCAGCTTAGATGGGGGAGGCGACGAGCAGTACTTC
CDR3 protein: CASSLDGGGDEQYF
clone size: NA
D gene: NA
J gene: TRBJ2-7
V gene: TRBV7-2

CDR3 DNA: TGTGCCAGCAGCCAGGATGAAGCTTACAATGAGCAGTTCTTC
CDR3 protein: CASSQDEAYNEQFF
clone size: NA
D gene: NA
J gene: TRBJ2-1
V gene: TRBV27

CDR3 DNA: TGTGCCAGCAGGGGAGGGAATCAGCCCCAGCATTTT
CDR3 protein: CASRGGNQPQHF
clone size: NA
D gene: NA
J gene: TRBJ1-5
V gene: TRBV2

CDR3 DNA: TGCAGTGCTAGAGCTCAAGAGACCCAGTACTTC
CDR3 protein: CSARAQETQYF
clone size: NA
D gene: NA
J gene: TRBJ2-5
V gene: TRBV20-1

CDR3 DNA: TGTGCCAGCAGCCTAGGGACACATGGGGACTATGGCTACACCTTC
CDR3 protein: CASSLGTHGDYGYTF
clone size: NA
D gene: NA
J gene: TRBJ1-2
V gene: TRBV5-4

CDR3 DNA: TGTGCCAGCAGCGGGGGGGATACGCAGTATTTT
CDR3 protein: CASSGGDTQYF
clone size: NA
D gene: NA
J gene: TRBJ2-3
V gene: TRBV5-6

CDR3 DNA: TGTGCCCACCAGAGGGGGCATGACCAGCCCCAGCATTTT
CDR3 protein: CAHQRGHDQPQHF
clone size: once
D gene: TRBD1
J gene: TRBJ1-5
V gene: TRBV6-1

CDR3 DNA: TGTGCCAGCAGCTTAGCCCTAGCGGGCACATACAATGAGCAGTTCTTC
CDR3 protein: CASSLALAGTYNEQFF
clone size: NA
D gene: TRBD2
J gene: TRBJ2-1
V gene: TRBV7-9

CDR3 DNA: TGTGCCAGCAGCCCCAGGACAGGATCGGTCTCCTACGAGCAGTACTTC
CDR3 protein: CASSPRTGSVSYEQYF
clone size: NA
D gene: TRBD1
J gene: TRBJ2-7
V gene: TRBV7-6

CDR3 DNA: TGTGCCAGTAGCCCGACAGGGACGATTTACGAGCAGTACTTC
CDR3 protein: CASSPTGTIYEQYF
clone size: NA
D gene: TRBD1
J gene: TRBJ2-7
V gene: TRBV19

CDR3 DNA: TGTGCCAGCAGCATCCACCTAGCGGGTCAAGAGACCCAGTACTTC
CDR3 protein: CASSIHLAGQETQYF
clone size: NA
D gene: TRBD2
J gene: TRBJ2-5
V gene: TRBV5-6

CDR3 DNA: TGTGCTAGTGGAGCCGGGACAGGGCGGACTGAAGCTTTCTTT
CDR3 protein: CASGAGTGRTEAFF
clone size: once
D gene: TRBD1
J gene: TRBJ1-1
V gene: TRBV12-5

CDR3 DNA: TGTGCCAGCAGTGCGCTAGCGGGAGGTAGCACAGATACGCAGTATTTT
CDR3 protein: CASSALAGGSTDTQYF
clone size: NA
D gene: TRBD2
J gene: TRBJ2-3
V gene: TRBV6-4

CDR3 DNA: TGTGCCAGCAGCTCTAGTTGGGGGCGGGGACTAGCGGGCGGAGATACGCAGTATTTT
CDR3 protein: CASSSSWGRGLAGGDTQYF
clone size: NA
D gene: NA
J gene: TRBJ2-3
V gene: TRBV12-1

CDR3 DNA: TGTGCCAGTAGCTCTGGACAGGGGGCGCCAGGTGGCGAGCAGTACTTC
CDR3 protein: CASSSGQGAPGGEQYF
clone size: NA
D gene: TRBD1
J gene: TRBJ2-7
V gene: TRBV11-2

CDR3 DNA: TGTGCCAGCAGCCCCTTTGAACAGTCCCATGAAGCTTTCTTT
CDR3 protein: CASSPFEQSHEAFF
clone size: NA
D gene: NA
J gene: TRBJ1-1
V gene: TRBV14

CDR3 DNA: TGTGCCAGCAGATCCCTAACAGGGGGACGAGGCTATGGCTACACCTTC
CDR3 protein: CASRSLTGGRGYGYTF
clone size: few
D gene: TRBD1
J gene: TRBJ1-2
V gene: TRBV11-2

CDR3 DNA: TGTGCCAGCAGCCTAATCCGGGTCAGACCCTTAGGCGAGCAGTACTTC
CDR3 protein: CASSLIRVRPLGEQYF
clone size: NA
D gene: NA
J gene: TRBJ2-7
V gene: TRBV7-8

CDR3 DNA: TGTGCCAGCAGCGTAGGACTAGCGGGAAGGTTCTTC
CDR3 protein: CASSVGLAGRFF
clone size: NA
D gene: TRBD2
J gene: TRBJ2-1
V gene: TRBV9

CDR3 DNA: TGTGCCAGCAGCGGTAGCGGGATGTCCGAGCAGTACTTC
CDR3 protein: CASSGSGMSEQYF
clone size: few
D gene: TRBD2
J gene: TRBJ2-7
V gene: TRBV28

CDR3 DNA: TGTGCCAGCAGCTCCATTCGACAGGGAAACATTCAGTACTTC
CDR3 protein: CASSSIRQGNIQYF
clone size: NA
D gene: TRBD1
J gene: TRBJ2-4
V gene: TRBV11-3

CDR3 DNA: TGTGCCAGCAGCTTAGCAGGGGGACAGGGACGGGGTGAAGCTTTCTTT
CDR3 protein: CASSLAGGQGRGEAFF
clone size: NA
D gene: TRBD1
J gene: TRBJ1-1
V gene: TRBV7-2

CDR3 DNA: TGTGCCAGCTCACCCGCGGGACTCGCGAACACCGGGGAGCTGTTTTTT
CDR3 protein: CASSPAGLANTGELFF
clone size: NA
D gene: NA
J gene: TRBJ2-2
V gene: TRBV18

CDR3 DNA: TGTGCCAGCAGCCCTCAAGCCTCCTACAATGAGCAGTTCTTC
CDR3 protein: CASSPQASYNEQFF
clone size: NA
D gene: NA
J gene: TRBJ2-1
V gene: TRBV28